This TCR beta chain was recovered during a study of blood T cell repertoires in COVID-19. Study-level information: Samples of COVID-19 (acute and convalescent) were obtained from the United States, Italy and Spain. From T cells, B-cell-depleted T cells, or PBMCs came the material, which was cDNA or gDNA.

Germline CDR1 reads DFQATT; CDR2 reads SNEGSKA (reference sequence). With 3 bases removed from V and 4 bases from J, the gap between germline ends came to 17 bases. The CDR3 extends over 15 amino acids. Sequenced by immunoSEQ multiplex PCR; TCRdb stores in-frame clones only, minus some. The sample consists of about 400,000 clones, 88% of them appearing once. Self-reported history from a screening survey and questionnaire set each donor's cohort. The chain is built from TRBV20-1 and TRBJ2-3; weak D call: TRBD2 (5 bases). This sequence originates from a woman aged 40 to 50 with acute COVID-19. The sequenced material came from PBMCs or T cells enriched from blood (not recorded which). As DNA, the CDR3 is TGCAGTGCTAGTGGTGTCTTCGGGGTCCCAGATACGCAGTATTTT. Its translation: CSASGVFGVPDTQYF.